The rows below give T cell receptor beta chains drawn from one sample of a study of blood T cell repertoires in COVID-19. The method was immunoSEQ multiplex PCR; TCRdb's version includes in-frame clones alone and lacks a portion of them. The sample contains around 220,000 clones, 70% to 85% of which appear only once. The material sequenced was peripheral blood. These receptors were obtained from a woman of 80 years or more with active or convalescent COVID-19. Each CDR3 is given with its conserved first and last residue. Each record gives: V gene, D gene, CDR3 length, J gene, clone size, CDR3 protein, CDR3 DNA. D genes are given only for firm matches. A clone size is listed for some rows: how often the clone was seen (once, few, many), or a class if it is expanded.

v_gene: TRBV30; d_gene: .; len: 14; j_gene: TRBJ1-1; abundance: .; CDR3aa: CAWSVRGLNTEAFF; CDR3nt: TGTGCCTGGAGTGTACGAGGATTGAACACTGAAGCTTTCTTT
v_gene: TRBV5-1; d_gene: .; len: 14; j_gene: TRBJ1-1; abundance: .; CDR3aa: CASSFSQKNTEAFF; CDR3nt: TGCGCCAGCAGCTTCAGTCAGAAAAACACTGAAGCTTTCTTT
v_gene: TRBV12-3/TRBV12-4; d_gene: .; len: 12; j_gene: TRBJ2-3; abundance: .; CDR3aa: CASRYGLDTQYF; CDR3nt: TGTGCCAGCAGATACGGACTAGATACGCAGTATTTT
v_gene: TRBV23-1; d_gene: TRBD2; len: 19; j_gene: TRBJ2-1; abundance: .; CDR3aa: CARGTISGRDRSSYNEQFF; CDR3nt: TGCGCCAGGGGAACTATTAGCGGGAGGGACAGAAGCTCCTACAATGAGCAGTTCTTC
v_gene: TRBV30; d_gene: TRBD2; len: 15; j_gene: TRBJ2-7; abundance: .; CDR3aa: CAWGTWRGVAYEQYF; CDR3nt: TGTGCCTGGGGCACTTGGCGGGGGGTAGCCTACGAGCAGTACTTC
v_gene: TRBV19; d_gene: .; len: 14; j_gene: TRBJ1-5; abundance: .; CDR3aa: CASSKTDSNQPQHF; CDR3nt: TGTGCCAGTAGTAAGACAGACAGCAATCAGCCCCAGCATTTT
v_gene: TRBV10-2; d_gene: .; len: 15; j_gene: TRBJ2-1; abundance: few; CDR3aa: CASSGGTPSYNEQFF; CDR3nt: TGCGCCAGCAGTGGGGGGACACCCTCCTACAATGAGCAGTTCTTC
v_gene: TRBV19; d_gene: .; len: 15; j_gene: TRBJ2-1; abundance: .; CDR3aa: CASSSGGWTYNEQFF; CDR3nt: TGTGCCAGTAGTTCAGGAGGGTGGACCTACAATGAGCAGTTCTTC
v_gene: TRBV5-1; d_gene: .; len: 16; j_gene: TRBJ2-1; abundance: .; CDR3aa: CASSLEPTAAYNEQFF; CDR3nt: TGCGCCAGCAGCTTGGAACCCACGGCGGCCTACAATGAGCAGTTCTTC
v_gene: TRBV3-1/TRBV3-2; d_gene: .; len: 13; j_gene: TRBJ2-5; abundance: .; CDR3aa: CASSPTTQGDQYF; CDR3nt: TGTGCCAGCAGCCCAACGACTCAAGGGGACCAGTACTTC
v_gene: TRBV19; d_gene: TRBD1; len: 15; j_gene: TRBJ2-4; abundance: .; CDR3aa: CASMSGGIVKNIQYF; CDR3nt: TGTGCCAGTATGTCAGGGGGAATTGTCAAAAACATTCAGTACTTC
v_gene: TRBV5-4; d_gene: TRBD1; len: 16; j_gene: TRBJ2-3; abundance: .; CDR3aa: CASSLMVGQGTDTQYF; CDR3nt: TGTGCCAGCAGCTTGATGGTGGGACAGGGCACAGATACGCAGTATTTT
v_gene: TRBV7-9; d_gene: TRBD2; len: 16; j_gene: TRBJ2-3; abundance: once; CDR3aa: CASSFSGTSGVDTQYF; CDR3nt: TGTGCCAGCAGCTTCTCCGGGACTAGCGGGGTGGATACGCAGTATTTT
v_gene: TRBV27; d_gene: .; len: 14; j_gene: TRBJ2-4; abundance: .; CDR3aa: CASSSPGGENIQYF; CDR3nt: TGTGCCAGCAGTTCCCCAGGTGGGGAGAACATTCAGTACTTC
v_gene: TRBV20-1; d_gene: .; len: 11; j_gene: TRBJ2-2; abundance: .; CDR3aa: CSATDTGELFF; CDR3nt: TGCAGTGCTACGGACACCGGGGAGCTGTTTTTT
v_gene: TRBV27; d_gene: .; len: 13; j_gene: TRBJ2-1; abundance: .; CDR3aa: CASKGLGVNEQFF; CDR3nt: TGTGCCAGCAAGGGACTGGGGGTCAATGAGCAGTTCTTC
v_gene: TRBV7-8; d_gene: TRBD2; len: 15; j_gene: TRBJ2-5; abundance: .; CDR3aa: CASSLGLAGGETQYF; CDR3nt: TGTGCCAGCAGCCTCGGACTAGCGGGGGGAGAGACCCAGTACTTC
v_gene: TRBV4-1; d_gene: TRBD1; len: 15; j_gene: TRBJ1-2; abundance: .; CDR3aa: CASSQDLTGPIGYTF; CDR3nt: TGCGCCAGCAGCCAAGACCTGACAGGGCCCATCGGCTACACCTTC
v_gene: TRBV5-5; d_gene: TRBD1; len: 15; j_gene: TRBJ2-7; abundance: few; CDR3aa: CASSVNRGWNYEQYF; CDR3nt: TGTGCCAGCAGCGTAAACAGGGGGTGGAACTACGAGCAGTACTTC
v_gene: TRBV4-1; d_gene: .; len: 15; j_gene: TRBJ1-5; abundance: .; CDR3aa: CASSQDGGNGQPQHF; CDR3nt: TGCGCCAGCAGCCAAGATGGGGGGAATGGGCAGCCCCAGCATTTT
v_gene: TRBV6-2/TRBV6-3; d_gene: .; len: 16; j_gene: TRBJ1-2; abundance: .; CDR3aa: CASSRLGTNANYGYTF; CDR3nt: TGTGCCAGCAGTCGCCTTGGCACAAACGCTAACTATGGCTACACCTTC
v_gene: TRBV19; d_gene: TRBD1; len: 18; j_gene: TRBJ1-1; abundance: .; CDR3aa: CASSMGVYRGRMDTEAFF; CDR3nt: TGTGCCAGTAGTATGGGGGTATACAGGGGGCGCATGGACACTGAAGCTTTCTTT
v_gene: TRBV19; d_gene: TRBD1; len: 15; j_gene: TRBJ2-3; abundance: .; CDR3aa: CASSIRDRGTDTQYF; CDR3nt: TGTGCCAGTAGTATACGGGACAGGGGTACAGATACGCAGTATTTT
v_gene: TRBV3-1/TRBV3-2; d_gene: .; len: 13; j_gene: TRBJ1-1; abundance: .; CDR3aa: CASSHIENTEAFF; CDR3nt: TGTGCCAGCAGCCATATAGAGAACACTGAAGCTTTCTTT
v_gene: TRBV6-6; d_gene: .; len: 15; j_gene: TRBJ2-5; abundance: .; CDR3aa: CASSPSGRGAETQYF; CDR3nt: TGTGCCAGCAGTCCTAGCGGAAGGGGGGCAGAGACCCAGTACTTC
v_gene: TRBV29-1; d_gene: .; len: 14; j_gene: TRBJ2-7; abundance: .; CDR3aa: CSALASQRTYEQYF; CDR3nt: TGCAGCGCCTTAGCGAGCCAGAGAACCTACGAGCAGTACTTC
v_gene: TRBV5-6; d_gene: TRBD2; len: 15; j_gene: TRBJ2-1; abundance: .; CDR3aa: CASSSAGGSYNEQFF; CDR3nt: TGTGCCAGCAGCTCGGCGGGGGGCTCCTACAATGAGCAGTTCTTC